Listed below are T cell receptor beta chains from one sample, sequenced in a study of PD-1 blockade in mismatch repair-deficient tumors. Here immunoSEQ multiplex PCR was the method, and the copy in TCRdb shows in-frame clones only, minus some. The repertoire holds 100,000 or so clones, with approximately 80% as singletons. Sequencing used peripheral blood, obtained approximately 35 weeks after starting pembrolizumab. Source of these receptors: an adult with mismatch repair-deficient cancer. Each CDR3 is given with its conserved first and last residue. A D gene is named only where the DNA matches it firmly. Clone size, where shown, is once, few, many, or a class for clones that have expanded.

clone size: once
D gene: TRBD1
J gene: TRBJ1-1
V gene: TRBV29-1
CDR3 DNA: TGCAGCGTTTGGGACAGCCATGGGTTCAACACTGAAGCTTTCTTT
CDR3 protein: CSVWDSHGFNTEAFF

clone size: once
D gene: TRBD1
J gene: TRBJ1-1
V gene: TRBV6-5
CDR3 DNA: TGTGCCAGCAATAGACAGGGCTTGAACACTGAAGCTTTCTTT
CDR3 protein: CASNRQGLNTEAFF

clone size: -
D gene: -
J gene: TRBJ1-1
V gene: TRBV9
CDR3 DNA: TGTGCCAGCAGCCCTTTGGGACAAAACACTGAAGCTTTCTTT
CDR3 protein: CASSPLGQNTEAFF

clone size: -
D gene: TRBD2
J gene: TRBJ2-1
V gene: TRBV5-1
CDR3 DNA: TGCGCCAGCAGCCACGGGACTAGAGACAATGAGCAGTTCTTC
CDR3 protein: CASSHGTRDNEQFF

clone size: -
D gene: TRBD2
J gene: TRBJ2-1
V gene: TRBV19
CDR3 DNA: TGTGCCAGTAGTCCTGACAGCGGGATATCACTCGGAGAGCAGTTCTTC
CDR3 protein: CASSPDSGISLGEQFF

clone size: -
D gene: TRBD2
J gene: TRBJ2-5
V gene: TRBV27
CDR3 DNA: TGTGCCAGCAGTCTGGCCGGGACTAGCGGACCAGAGACCCAGTACTTC
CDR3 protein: CASSLAGTSGPETQYF

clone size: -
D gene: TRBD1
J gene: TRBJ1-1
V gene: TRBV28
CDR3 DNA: TGTGCCAGCAGTCAGACAGGGGGCACTGAAGCTTTCTTT
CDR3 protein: CASSQTGGTEAFF

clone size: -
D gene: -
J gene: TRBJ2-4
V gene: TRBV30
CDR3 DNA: TGTGCCTGTTGGGGACATAACCTAGCCAAAAACATTCAGTACTTC
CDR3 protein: CACWGHNLAKNIQYF

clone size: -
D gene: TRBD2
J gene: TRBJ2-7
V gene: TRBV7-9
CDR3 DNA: TGTGCCAGCCGTGGGGGGGGCGAGCAGTACTTC
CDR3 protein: CASRGGGEQYF

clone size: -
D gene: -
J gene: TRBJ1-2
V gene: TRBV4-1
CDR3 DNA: TGCGCCAGCAGCCAAGATGGAGGAAAACATGGCTACACCTTC
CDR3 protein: CASSQDGGKHGYTF

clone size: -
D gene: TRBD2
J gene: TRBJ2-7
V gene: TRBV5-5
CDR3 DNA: TGTGCCAGCAGCTTGGCCCCGGGAGGCTCTTACGAGCAGTACTTC
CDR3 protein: CASSLAPGGSYEQYF

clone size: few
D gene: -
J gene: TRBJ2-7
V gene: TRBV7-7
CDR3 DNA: TGTGCTAGCAGCGTGGACATGGGGGCAGAGCAGTACTTC
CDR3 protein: CASSVDMGAEQYF

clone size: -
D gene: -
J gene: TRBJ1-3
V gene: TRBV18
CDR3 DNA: TGTGCCAGCTCACCTGATACAGGGACTGGAAACACCATATATTTT
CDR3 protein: CASSPDTGTGNTIYF

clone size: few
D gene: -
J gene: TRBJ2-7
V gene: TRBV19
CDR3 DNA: TGTGCCAGTAGTATAGTTCCCTCCTACGAGCAGTACTTC
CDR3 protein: CASSIVPSYEQYF

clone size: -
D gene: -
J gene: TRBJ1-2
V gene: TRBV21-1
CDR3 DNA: TGTGCCAGCAGCAACGAAGGTACCTCCAAGTATGGCTACACCTTC
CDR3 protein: CASSNEGTSKYGYTF

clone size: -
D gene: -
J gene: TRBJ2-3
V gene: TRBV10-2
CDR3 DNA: TGCGCCAGCAGTATATCCCGGGGGCAGGCAGACACAGATACGCAGTATTTT
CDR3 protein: CASSISRGQADTDTQYF

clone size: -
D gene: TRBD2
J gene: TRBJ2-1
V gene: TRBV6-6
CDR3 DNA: TGTGCCAGCAGTTTAGCGGGAGCGGTCAATGAGCAGTTCTTC
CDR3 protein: CASSLAGAVNEQFF

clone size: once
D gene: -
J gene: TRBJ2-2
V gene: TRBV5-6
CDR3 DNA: TGTGCCAGCAGCCGAACAGGGAAGGGGACCGGGGAGCTGTTTTTT
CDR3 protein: CASSRTGKGTGELFF

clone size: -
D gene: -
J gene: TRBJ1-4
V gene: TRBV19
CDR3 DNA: TGTGCCAGTAGTAGGGACGGGGGGGCCGGTGAAAAACTGTTTTTT
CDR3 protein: CASSRDGGAGEKLFF

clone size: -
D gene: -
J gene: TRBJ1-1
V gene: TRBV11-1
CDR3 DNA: TGTGCCAGCAGCGCCGCAGGGGAGAACACTGAAGCTTTCTTT
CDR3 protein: CASSAAGENTEAFF

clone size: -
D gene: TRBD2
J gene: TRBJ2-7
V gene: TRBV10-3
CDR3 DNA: TGTGCCATCAGTGGCCTCGGGACTAGCGGGAGTTTGGCCTACGAGCAGTACTTC
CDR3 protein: CAISGLGTSGSLAYEQYF

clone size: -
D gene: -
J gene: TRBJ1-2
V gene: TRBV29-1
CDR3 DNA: TGCAGCGTTGCAGAACGGGGCTACACCTTC
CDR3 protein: CSVAERGYTF

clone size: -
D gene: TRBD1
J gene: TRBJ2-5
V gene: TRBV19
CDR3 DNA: TGTGCCAGTAGTAAAGACAGGGTTAACCAGTACTTC
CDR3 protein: CASSKDRVNQYF

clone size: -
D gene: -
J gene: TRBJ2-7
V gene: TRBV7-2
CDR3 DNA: TGTGCCAGCAGCCCCAGTGACTACGAGCAGTACTTC
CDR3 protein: CASSPSDYEQYF

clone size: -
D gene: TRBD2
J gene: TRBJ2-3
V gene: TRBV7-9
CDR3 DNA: TGTGCCAGCAGCTCCAGGACTAGCATTAGCACAGATACGCAGTATTTT
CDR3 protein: CASSSRTSISTDTQYF

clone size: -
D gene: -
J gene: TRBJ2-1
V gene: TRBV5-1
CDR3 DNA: TGCGCCAGCAGCCTGGAGGGCAGGGGAGGCAATGAGCAGTTCTTC
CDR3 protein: CASSLEGRGGNEQFF

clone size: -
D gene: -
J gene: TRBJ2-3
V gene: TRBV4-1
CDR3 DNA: TGCGCCAGCAGCCTCTCCCCTGACTTCAGCACAGATACGCAGTATTTT
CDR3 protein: CASSLSPDFSTDTQYF

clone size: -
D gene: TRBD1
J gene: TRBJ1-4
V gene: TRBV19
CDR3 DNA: TGTGCCAGTGTTAGGACCCAGGGGGTGGGTGAAAAACTGTTTTTT
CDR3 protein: CASVRTQGVGEKLFF

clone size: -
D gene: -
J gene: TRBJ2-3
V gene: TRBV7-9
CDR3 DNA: TGTGCCAGCAGCTGGCGCGGGACTCTTGGTTCCGCAGATACGCAGTATTTT
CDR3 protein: CASSWRGTLGSADTQYF

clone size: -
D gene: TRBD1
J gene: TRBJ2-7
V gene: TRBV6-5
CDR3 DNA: TGTGCCAGCAGAGCGGACAGGGTTCGCGAGCAGTACTTC
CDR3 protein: CASRADRVREQYF

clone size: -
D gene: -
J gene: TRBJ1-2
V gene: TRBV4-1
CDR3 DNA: TGCGCCAGCAGCCAGCCCGGGACGCTGGCCGGGATCAATGGCTACACCTTC
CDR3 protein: CASSQPGTLAGINGYTF

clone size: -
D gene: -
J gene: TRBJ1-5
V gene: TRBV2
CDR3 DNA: TGTGCCAGCAGTGAACAATCCTACAATCAGCCCCAGCATTTT
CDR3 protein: CASSEQSYNQPQHF

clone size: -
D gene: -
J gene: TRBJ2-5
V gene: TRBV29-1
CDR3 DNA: TGCAGCGTTGTGCAAGAGTTCCAAGAGACCCAGTACTTC
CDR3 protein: CSVVQEFQETQYF

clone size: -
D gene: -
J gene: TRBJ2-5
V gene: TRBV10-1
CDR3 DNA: TGCGCCAGCAGTGAGTTAGGCGGGGAGACCCAGTACTTC
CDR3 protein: CASSELGGETQYF

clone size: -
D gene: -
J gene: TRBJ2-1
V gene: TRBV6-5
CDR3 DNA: TGTGCCAGCAGTTACGGGTTGAGCTCCTACAATGAGCAGTTCTTC
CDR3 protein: CASSYGLSSYNEQFF

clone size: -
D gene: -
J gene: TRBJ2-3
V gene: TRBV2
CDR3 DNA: TGTGCCAGCAGGCGTAGCGGCAACGGGGGAGATACGCAGTATTTT
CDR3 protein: CASRRSGNGGDTQYF

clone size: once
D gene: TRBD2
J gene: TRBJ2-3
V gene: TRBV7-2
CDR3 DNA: TGTGCCAGCAGCTTAGCGCGGGGACTAGCGGCCCCACGGACAGATACGCAGTATTTT
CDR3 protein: CASSLARGLAAPRTDTQYF

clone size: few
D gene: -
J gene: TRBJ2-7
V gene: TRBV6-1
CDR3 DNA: TGTGCCAGCAGTGAAGGACACGGGACGGGGGAGCAGTACTTC
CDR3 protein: CASSEGHGTGEQYF

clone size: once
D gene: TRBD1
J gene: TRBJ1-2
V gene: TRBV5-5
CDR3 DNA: TGTGCCAGCAGCTTGGAGGGACAGGGTCTGGGTGGCTACACCTTC
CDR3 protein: CASSLEGQGLGGYTF

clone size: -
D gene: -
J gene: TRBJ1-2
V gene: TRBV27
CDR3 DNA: TGTGCCAGCAGTCCCGGGATGAATAACTATGGCTACACCTTC
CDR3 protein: CASSPGMNNYGYTF

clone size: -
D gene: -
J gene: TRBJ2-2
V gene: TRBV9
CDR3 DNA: TGTGCCAGCAGCGTAGCAGATTCGGGTACCGGGGAGCTGTTTTTT
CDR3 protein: CASSVADSGTGELFF

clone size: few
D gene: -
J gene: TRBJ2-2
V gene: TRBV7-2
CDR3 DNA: TGTGCCAGCAGCTCAGGGAACACCGGGGAGCTGTTTTTT
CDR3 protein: CASSSGNTGELFF

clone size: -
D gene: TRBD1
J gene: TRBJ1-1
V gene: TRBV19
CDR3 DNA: TGTGCCAGTAGTGCCAGAGGACAGGGTATTGAAGCTTTCTTT
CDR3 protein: CASSARGQGIEAFF

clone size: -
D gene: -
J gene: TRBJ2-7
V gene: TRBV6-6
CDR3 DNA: TGTGCCAGCAGTTACCCAGAGGGCCTGTTATACGAGCAGTACTTC
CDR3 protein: CASSYPEGLLYEQYF

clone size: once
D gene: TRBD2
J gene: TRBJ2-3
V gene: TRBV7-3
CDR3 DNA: TGTGCCAGCAGCTTAGGCACTAGCGGAGGGGGAAACACAGATACGCAGTATTTT
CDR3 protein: CASSLGTSGGGNTDTQYF

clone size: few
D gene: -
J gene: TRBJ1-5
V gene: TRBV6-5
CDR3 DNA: TGTGCCAGCAGGAAAGGGACCTCGGGCAATCAGCCCCAGCATTTT
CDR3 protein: CASRKGTSGNQPQHF

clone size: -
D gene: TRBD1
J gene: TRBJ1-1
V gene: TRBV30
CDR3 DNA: TGTGCCTGGAGGAGACAGGGATGGAGTACTGAAGCTTTCTTT
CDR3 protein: CAWRRQGWSTEAFF

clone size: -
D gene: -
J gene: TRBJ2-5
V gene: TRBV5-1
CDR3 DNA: TGCGCCAGCAGCACTACCAGATCCTATCAAGAGACCCAGTACTTC
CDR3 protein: CASSTTRSYQETQYF

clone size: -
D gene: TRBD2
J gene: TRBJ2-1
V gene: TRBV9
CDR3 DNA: TGTGCCAGCAGCGAACCGGGACTAGCGGCATACAATGAGCAGTTCTTC
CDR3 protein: CASSEPGLAAYNEQFF

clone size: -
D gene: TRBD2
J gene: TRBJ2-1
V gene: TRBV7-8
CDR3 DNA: TGTGCCAGCAGCGTAGAAGCGGGAGTGGCCTACAATGAGCAGTTCTTC
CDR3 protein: CASSVEAGVAYNEQFF